One sample yielded the 32 T cell receptor beta chains listed below, sequenced in a study of diagnostic markers for celiac disease. Each CDR3 protein gets one entry in TCRdb, which reprocessed the reads and gives no DNA. The sample table includes a few thousand distinct CDR3 sequences. The sample consisted of either unsorted cells or a sorted T cell fraction (not recorded which). The receptors were sampled from a human donor. This table probably holds off-target reads from a library built for another chain.

In terms of frequency, this clonotype is medium-sized. The rearrangement uses TRBV7-2 and TRBJ2-1; TCRdb gives TRBD1 as the D gene, but with no DNA this cannot be confirmed. This CDR3 has 13 residues. The germline V gene has CDR1 SGHTA and CDR2 FQGNSA. The CDR3 here is CASSPGQHNEQFF.

The chain recombines TRBV2 with TRBJ1-1; the D call of TRBD1 rests on TCRdb alone, since no DNA is present to check it. CDR1 SNHLY and CDR2 FYNNEI come from the germline V gene. There are 14 residues in the CDR3. The CDR3 here is CASTQQGAATEAFF.

This clonotype counts as medium-sized by frequency. The rearrangement joins TRBV28 to TRBJ2-1. The CDR3 sequence is 14 residues long. Germline assignment: CDR1 MDHEN and CDR2 SYDVKM. This CDR3 is CASSLARSYNEQFF.

Frequency places this clonotype as medium-sized. The chain uses TRBV7-2 and TRBJ2-3; TCRdb's D call, TRBD2, is unchecked because there is no DNA. Germline V lookup: CDR1 SGHTA, CDR2 FQGNSA. This CDR3 region has 16 residues. The CDR3 here is CASSLVPGGPTDTQYF. The full variable domain, completed using reference TRBV7-2 and TRBJ2-3, is GAGVSQSPSNKVTEKGKDVELRCDPISGHTALYWYRQSLGQGLEFLIYFQGNSAPDKSGLPSDRFSAERTGGSVSTLTIQRTQQEDSAVYLCASSLVPGGPTDTQYFGPGTRLTVL.

Measured by frequency, this clonotype is medium-sized. The chain has TRBV9 and TRBJ2-3. This CDR3 is 15 amino acids long. Germline V CDR1 and CDR2: SGDLS, YYNGEE. The CDR3 loop reads CASSVDGVRTDTQYF.

This clonotype counts as large by frequency. The J gene is TRBJ1-6, the V gene TRBV4-3. This CDR3 region has 14 residues. Germline assignment: CDR1 LGHNA and CDR2 YSLEER. The CDR3 is CASSQDHINSPLHF.

This rearrangement joins TRBV6-2 or TRBV6-3 to TRBJ2-4; checking the TCRdb D call of TRBD1 is not possible without DNA. This CDR3 is 13 amino acids long. Germline-derived CDR1 and CDR2 are MNHEY and SVGEGT. This chain's CDR3 is CAISPGAKNIQYF.

This chain connects TRBV5-1 to TRBJ1-1; TCRdb lists TRBD1, though no DNA is available to test this call. CDR1 is SGHRS, CDR2 YFSETQ, per germline. CDR3 size: 14 residues. The CDR3 protein is CASRLGTGNTEAFF.

This rearrangement joins TRBV15 to TRBJ1-5. CDR1 LNHNV and CDR2 YYDKDF come from the germline V gene (reference sequence). This CDR3 is 14 amino acids long. The CDR3 region is CATRDEGNNQPQHF.

The V gene is TRBV6-5, the J gene TRBJ1-2. This CDR3 comprises 12 residues. Per germline, CDR1 MNHEY and CDR2 SVGAGI. CDR3 sequence reads: CASSDRNYGYTF.

This clonotype registers medium-sized by frequency. This sequence joins TRBV20-1 and TRBJ2-5; TCRdb calls TRBD2, which cannot be checked without DNA. The length of the CDR3 is 13 residues. Germline V lookup: CDR1 DFQATT, CDR2 SNEGSKA (reference sequence). The CDR3 is CSAHRGLVETQYF.

The J gene is TRBJ2-1, the V gene TRBV9; without DNA, the TCRdb call of TRBD2 cannot be checked. There are 18 residues in the CDR3. Germline-derived CDR1 and CDR2 are SGDLS and YYNGEE. CDR3 loop: CASSAEGLAGGQRDEQFF.

This chain joins TRBV6-2 or TRBV6-3 and TRBJ2-7; TCRdb lists TRBD1, though no DNA is available to test this call. The CDR3 loop spans 15 amino acids. Germline V gene sequence: CDR1 MNHEY, CDR2 SVGEGT. This chain's CDR3 is CASSPPRDREYEQYF.

Judged by frequency, this clonotype is medium-sized. This chain joins TRBV2 and TRBJ2-7. CDR1 and CDR2 (germline): SNHLY, FYNNEI. The CDR3 consists of 11 residues. This CDR3 is CASSVRYEQYF.

V gene TRBV6-5 combines with J gene TRBJ1-1; the D call from TCRdb, TRBD1, cannot be confirmed without DNA. The CDR3 sequence is 14 residues long. Per the germline V gene, CDR1 is MNHEY and CDR2 is SVGAGI. This CDR3 is CASSYSGGNTEAFF.

This clonotype registers medium-sized (0.01 to 0.1%) by frequency. The rearrangement joins TRBV16 to TRBJ2-3. The CDR3 has 14 amino acids. Germline CDR1 reads KGHSY; CDR2 reads FQNENV. The chain's CDR3 is CASSQSTSTDTQYF.

Its frequency marks this clonotype as medium-sized. The V gene is TRBV28, the J gene TRBJ1-4; TCRdb's assignment of TRBD1 cannot be checked, as there is no DNA. CDR1 MDHEN and CDR2 SYDVKM come from the germline V gene. The CDR3 runs 17 residues. The chain's CDR3 is CASSPMTPPTTNEKLFF.

The chain joins TRBV19 to TRBJ2-7; TCRdb picks TRBD1, but there is no DNA to check that call. CDR1 is LNHDA, CDR2 SQIVND, per germline (reference sequence). This CDR3 is built from 15 residues. CDR3 in amino acids: CASSPLGGAPYEQYF.

This clonotype counts as medium-sized (0.01 to 0.1%) by frequency. The genes are TRBV28 and TRBJ1-1; absent DNA, TCRdb's TRBD1 call cannot be checked. The CDR3 has 17 amino acids. Germline CDR1 is MDHEN and CDR2 is SYDVKM. This chain's CDR3 is CASSLSYGLTANTEAFF.

The J gene is TRBJ1-2, the V gene TRBV18; TCRdb lists TRBD1, though no DNA is available to test this call. The germline CDR1 and CDR2 sequences are KGHSH and LQKENI. The CDR3 has 12 residues. The CDR3 sequence is CASSPRGPGYTF.

In terms of frequency, this clonotype is medium-sized. This chain joins TRBV24-1 and TRBJ2-7; the TRBD2 assignment by TCRdb is unverifiable without DNA. The CDR3 consists of 15 residues. Germline CDR1 reads KGHDR; CDR2 reads SFDVKD. CDR3 loop: CATSDTSGRNGEQYF.

V is TRBV7-6 and J is TRBJ2-7. The CDR3 is made up of 15 amino acids. Germline assignment: CDR1 SGHVS and CDR2 FNYEAQ. This chain's CDR3 is CASSLGVGGPYEQYF.

This clonotype shows up as medium-sized by frequency. The V gene is TRBV6-5, the J gene TRBJ1-5; TCRdb names TRBD1, which stays unverified in the absence of DNA. The CDR3 is made up of 14 amino acids. The germline V gene encodes CDR1 MNHEY and CDR2 SVGAGI. CDR3 amino acids: CASSPGHKNQPQHF.

By frequency, this clonotype is medium-sized. The chain uses TRBV4-2 and TRBJ2-3; TCRdb lists TRBD2, though no DNA is available to test this call. The CDR3 contains 16 residues. Looked up from germline, CDR1 is LGHNA and CDR2 is YNFKEQ. The CDR3: CASSQERLAGADTQYF.

Here the CDR3 reads CASSRGRNEQFF. The J gene is TRBJ2-1, the V gene TRBV16; the TCRdb D gene call, TRBD2, has no DNA to confirm it. There are 12 residues in the CDR3. Germline CDR1 and CDR2: KGHSY and FQNENV. The variable domain in full, completed from reference TRBV16 and TRBJ2-1, reads GEEVAQTPKHLVRGEGQKAKLYCAPIKGHSYVFWYQQVLKNEFKFLISFQNENVFDETGMPKERFSAKCLPNSPCSLEIQATKLEDSAVYFCASSRGRNEQFFGPGTRLTVL.

This clonotype is called medium-sized (0.01 to 0.1%) based on its frequency. The J gene is TRBJ2-1, the V gene TRBV28; TCRdb selects TRBD2, and the lack of DNA leaves this call unchecked. From germline, CDR1 is MDHEN and CDR2 SYDVKM. CDR3 length: 15 residues. Here the CDR3 reads CATQTSGFSYNEQFF.

This clonotype is medium-sized (0.01 to 0.1%) by frequency. The chain couples TRBV7-9 to TRBJ2-3; TCRdb's assignment of TRBD1 cannot be checked, as there is no DNA. This CDR3 region has 15 residues. The V gene's germline CDR1 is SEHNR and CDR2 FQNEAQ (reference sequence). CDR3 amino acids: CASSSRQVGSDTQYF.

This clonotype shows up as medium-sized (0.01 to 0.1%) by frequency. The chain recombines TRBV21-1 with TRBJ1-1; TCRdb picks TRBD1, but there is no DNA to check that call. TRBV21-1 is reported as a pseudogene. This CDR3 is 15 amino acids long. The CDR3 spells CASTLPLDTNTEAFF.

This clonotype is deemed medium-sized by its frequency. The chain uses TRBV28 and TRBJ1-5; no DNA is available, so the TRBD1 call from TCRdb remains unchecked. Germline V gene sequence: CDR1 MDHEN, CDR2 SYDVKM. This CDR3 has 11 amino acids. The CDR3 reads CASSGTRPQHF.

The chain carries TRBV5-4 and TRBJ2-5; TCRdb proposes TRBD1, but this gene call is untestable without DNA. CDR3 length: 14 amino acids. Germline-derived CDR1 and CDR2 are SGHNT and YYREEE (reference sequence). CDR3: CASSYLSVPETQYF.

This chain joins TRBV6-1 and TRBJ2-7; the TRBD1 assignment by TCRdb is unverifiable without DNA. CDR3 size: 13 residues. The germline gives CDR1 MNHNS, CDR2 SASEGT. The CDR3 region is CASSESGGGEQYF.

Frequency places this clonotype as medium-sized (0.01 to 0.1%). The chain uses TRBV7-2 and TRBJ2-7; TCRdb names TRBD1, which stays unverified in the absence of DNA. The CDR3 totals 15 residues. Germline V gives CDR1 SGHTA, CDR2 FQGNSA. This chain's CDR3 is CASSISGDQAYEQYF.